A single sample is the source of the 22 T cell receptor beta chains below, sequenced in a study of TIL therapy for anti-PD-1-resistant metastatic lung cancer. Time point indicated: pre-treatment sample, taken before nivolumab and TIL therapy. The tumor samples were excised metastases, mostly pleural nodules or supraclavicular lymph nodes. Sequencing used immunoSEQ v3. TCRdb keeps only in-frame clones here, not all; method: immunoSEQ multiplex PCR. The sample lists 45,000 to 50,000 clones, 71% occurring once. The source material was tumor tissue, sampled at baseline. The receptors were gathered from a person aged 25 to 80 with non-small cell lung cancer.

The V call is TRBV5-1, the J call TRBJ2-1; perhaps D is TRBD1 or TRBD2 (8 bases each). The germline CDR1 and CDR2 sequences are SGHRS and YFSETQ. V was pared by 7 bases and J by 5 bases, with 28 bases between. This CDR3 has 18 amino acids. The DNA for the CDR3 is TGCGCCAGCCGACCGACAGGGGAGAGCGGGAGCTGGAACAATGAGCAGTTCTTC. Its protein is CASRPTGESGSWNNEQFF.

The rearrangement links TRBV7-9 to TRBJ2-7, with D perhaps given as TRBD1 or TRBD2 (6 bases each). V was clipped by 5 bases and J by 7 bases, with 15 bases between them. From germline, CDR1 is SEHNR and CDR2 FQNEAQ (reference sequence). The CDR3 runs to 13 residues. CDR3 DNA: TGTGCCAGCAGCCCCCCGGGGGCAGGGGAGCAGTACTTC. Translation gives CASSPPGAGEQYF.

The chain employs TRBV5-1 and TRBJ2-1, with 10 nucleotides matching TRBD2. The junction had 10 bases not matched to a gene; V was cut back by 6 bases and J by 7 bases. The CDR3 is made up of 15 amino acids. Per germline, CDR1 SGHRS and CDR2 YFSETQ. CDR3 amino acids: CASTPRAGGLNEQFF. CDR3 bases: TGCGCCAGCACCCCGAGAGCGGGGGGGCTAAATGAGCAGTTCTTC.

The chain employs TRBV10-3 and TRBJ2-1, with 7 nucleotides matching TRBD2. This CDR3 has 13 amino acids. V trimming: 11 bases; J trimming: 4 bases; junction bases outside the gene matches: 8. Looked up from germline, CDR1 is ENHRY and CDR2 is SYGVKD. CDR3 coding DNA: TGTGCCTTCGCGGCGGGGGAATACAATGAGCAGTTCTTC. This codes for CAFAAGEYNEQFF.

V usage is TRBV19 and J usage is TRBJ2-7, with TRBD1 as a possible D gene (6 bases). The ends were cut back, 5 bases at V and 4 bases at J, with 15 bases in the middle. The CDR3 has 14 amino acids. CDR1 is LNHDA and CDR2 is SQIVND in the germline V gene (reference sequence). CDR3 in amino acids: CASSFTGTTYEQYF. The CDR3 DNA reads TGTGCCAGTAGTTTTACAGGGACCACATACGAGCAGTACTTC.

The chain couples TRBV19 to TRBJ2-7, with 7 bases identical to TRBD1. V trimming: 3 bases; J trimming: 2 bases; junction bases outside the gene matches: 4. There are 14 residues in the CDR3. Germline assignment: CDR1 LNHDA and CDR2 SQIVND (reference sequence). The CDR3 here is CASSIRQGAYEQYF. For the CDR3, the DNA is TGTGCCAGTAGTATTCGGCAGGGGGCCTACGAGCAGTACTTC.

The chain uses TRBV5-1 and TRBJ2-2; TRBD2 matches 9 bases. There are 16 residues in the CDR3. Germline-derived CDR1 and CDR2 are SGHRS and YFSETQ. The V and J ends lost 6 bases and 3 bases, in that order; junction bases with no gene match: 9. CDR3 DNA: TGCGCCAGCACCCCGGGTAGCGGGAGTTACACCGGGGAGCTGTTTTTT. Translated: CASTPGSGSYTGELFF.

The rearrangement joins TRBV4-1 to TRBJ2-5, with a possible D match to TRBD1 (7 bases). The CDR3 consists of 14 residues. Trimming shortened V by 2 bases and J by 5 bases, and 12 bases separated the two germline ends. CDR1 is MGHRA and CDR2 is YSYEKL in the germline V gene. CDR3 region: CASSQMTGRETQYF. CDR3 bases: TGCGCCAGCAGCCAAATGACAGGGAGGGAGACCCAGTACTTC.

The genes are TRBV10-2 and TRBJ2-5; a possible D gene is TRBD2 (6 bases). The CDR3 is made up of 15 amino acids. Trimming took 3 bases from V and 1 from J, leaving 12 bases between them. Germline-derived CDR1 and CDR2 are WSHSY and SAAADI. CDR3 in DNA: TGCGCCAGCAGTGAACTAGCACTCCTCCAAGAGACCCAGTACTTC. Protein sequence: CASSELALLQETQYF.

The V and J genes are TRBV4-3 and TRBJ2-1; 11 nucleotides match TRBD1. The ends lost 3 bases at V and 6 bases at J; junction bases unmatched: 10. The CDR3 covers 17 residues. Germline V gene lookup returns CDR1 LGHNA and CDR2 YSLEER. The CDR3 nucleotides read TGCGCCAGCAGCCATCCGGATCCGGGACAGGGGGTCAATGAGCAGTTCTTC. This codes for CASSHPDPGQGVNEQFF.

The chain recombines TRBV5-4 with TRBJ2-7, with 11 positions matching TRBD1. CDR1 and CDR2 (germline): SGHNT, YYREEE (reference sequence). The CDR3 is made up of 16 amino acids. With V trimmed by 3 bases and J by 2 bases, 7 bases remained unmatched. The DNA of the CDR3 is TGTGCCAGCAGCTCTTGGGCGGGACAGGGGGCCTACGAGCAGTACTTC. It translates to CASSSWAGQGAYEQYF.

The rearrangement uses TRBV7-9 and TRBJ2-5, with 9 bases matching TRBD1. This CDR3 region has 16 residues. Trimming removed 5 bases from V and 5 bases from J; junction bases left unmatched: 12. The germline V gene has CDR1 SEHNR and CDR2 FQNEAQ (reference sequence). This chain's CDR3 is CASSPRGWTGEETQYF. In nucleotides, the CDR3 is TGTGCCAGCAGCCCTAGGGGGTGGACAGGGGAGGAGACCCAGTACTTC.

The chain has TRBV5-1 and TRBJ2-3; D ambiguous. CDR1 is SGHRS and CDR2 is YFSETQ in the germline V gene. Trimming pared 0 bases from V and 7 bases from J, leaving 12 bases between. This CDR3 is 14 amino acids long. The CDR3 is CASSLGVRENTQYF. CDR3 DNA: TGCGCCAGCAGCTTGGGAGTCCGCGAAAATACGCAGTATTTT.

This chain uses TRBV6-5 with TRBJ2-7; possibly TRBD1 for D (5 bases). V was cut by 0 bases and J by 2 bases, with 8 bases left in between. CDR1 MNHEY and CDR2 SVGAGI come from the germline V gene. The CDR3 has 14 amino acids. This CDR3 reads CASSYSKTAYEQYF. The CDR3 nucleotides are TGTGCCAGCAGTTACTCGAAGACAGCCTACGAGCAGTACTTC.

This chain links TRBV6-1 with TRBJ2-2; 9 bases match TRBD1. V lost 0 bases, J lost 1 base, and 6 bases stayed unmatched. The germline V gene has CDR1 MNHNS and CDR2 SASEGT. The length of the CDR3 is 18 residues. CDR3 DNA: TGTGCCAGCAGTGAAGCCCCCCGGGGACAGGGGAACACCGGGGAGCTGTTTTTT. Encoded protein: CASSEAPRGQGNTGELFF.

The chain carries TRBV7-9 and TRBJ2-4; a weak D match, TRBD2 (6 bases). The V and J ends lost 1 base and 3 bases respectively, with 13 bases between them. The germline V gene has CDR1 SEHNR and CDR2 FQNEAQ (reference sequence). There are 16 residues in the CDR3. The CDR3 region is CASSLVGGWDKNIQYF. DNA for the CDR3: TGTGCCAGCAGCTTAGTGGGGGGATGGGACAAAAACATTCAGTACTTC.

The chain has TRBV5-4 and TRBJ2-4; 9 positions match TRBD2. This CDR3 has 15 residues. After removal of 2 bases from V and 7 bases from J, the junction contained 7 bases not matched to a gene. Germline lookup yields CDR1 SGHNT and CDR2 YYREEE (reference sequence). The DNA for the CDR3 is TGTGCCAGCAGCTTACTAGCGGGCCCTATCAACATTCAGTACTTC. It yields the protein CASSLLAGPINIQYF.

The V and J genes are TRBV5-1 and TRBJ2-3, with D unresolved. In germline, CDR1 is SGHRS, CDR2 YFSETQ. V was clipped by 2 bases and J by 3 bases, with 10 bases between them. This CDR3 spans 14 amino acids. The CDR3 is CASSFSQATDTQYF. The CDR3 DNA reads as TGCGCCAGCAGCTTTAGTCAGGCGACAGATACGCAGTATTTT. Drawing the rest from reference TRBV5-1 and TRBJ2-3, the complete variable domain is KAGVTQTPRYLIKTRGQQVTLSCSPISGHRSVSWYQQTPGQGLQFLFEYFSETQRNKGNFPGRFSGRQFSNSRSEMNVSTLELGDSALYLCASSFSQATDTQYFGPGTRLTVL.

The V gene is TRBV6-1, the J gene TRBJ2-6, with a possible D match to TRBD2 (5 bases). The V end was cut by 2 bases, the J end by 0 bases, with 14 bases between. The length of the CDR3 is 18 residues. Germline V gene data show CDR1 as MNHNS and CDR2 as SASEGT. The CDR3 reads CASSELEGRSSGANVLTF. In nucleotides, the CDR3 is TGTGCCAGCAGTGAACTAGAGGGCAGAAGCTCTGGGGCCAACGTCCTGACTTTC.

The chain employs TRBV28 and TRBJ2-1; maybe TRBD2 (6 bases). Germline V gene lookup returns CDR1 MDHEN and CDR2 SYDVKM. The CDR3 runs to 15 residues. The germline V and J ends were trimmed by 6 bases and 6 bases, with 18 bases remaining between them. The CDR3 loop reads CASSPNPRRGNEQFF. The CDR3 region has the DNA TGTGCCAGCAGCCCAAACCCCCGGAGGGGCAATGAGCAGTTCTTC.

For the CDR3, the DNA is TGCGCCAGCAGCCGCGTCTCGGACACCGGGGAGCTGTTTTTT. This encodes CASSRVSDTGELFF. The chain employs TRBV5-1 and TRBJ2-2, with D unclear. This CDR3 comprises 14 residues. V was cut by 4 bases and J by 3 bases, with 10 bases left in between. In germline, CDR1 is SGHRS, CDR2 YFSETQ.

This clone was seen a single time. The chain combines TRBV30 with TRBJ1-2, with a possible D match to TRBD1 (5 bases). Trimming removed 1 base at V and 3 bases at J, with 12 bases between. Germline V lookup: CDR1 GTSNPN, CDR2 SVGIG (reference sequence). The length of the CDR3 is 14 residues. The CDR3: CAWSGGPNYYGYTF. The DNA of the CDR3 is TGTGCCTGGAGTGGGGGACCGAACTACTATGGCTACACCTTC.